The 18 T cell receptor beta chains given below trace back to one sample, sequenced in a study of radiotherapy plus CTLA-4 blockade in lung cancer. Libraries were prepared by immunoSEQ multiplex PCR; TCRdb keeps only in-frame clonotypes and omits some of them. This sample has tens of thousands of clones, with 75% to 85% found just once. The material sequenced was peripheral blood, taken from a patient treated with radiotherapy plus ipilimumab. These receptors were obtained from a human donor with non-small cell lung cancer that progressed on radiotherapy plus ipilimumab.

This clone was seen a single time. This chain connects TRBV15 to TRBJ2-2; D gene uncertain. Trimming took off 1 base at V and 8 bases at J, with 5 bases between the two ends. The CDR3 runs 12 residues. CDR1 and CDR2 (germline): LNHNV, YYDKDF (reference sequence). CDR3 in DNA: TGTGCCACCAGCAGAGTAGTAGGGGAGCTGTTTTTT. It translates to CATSRVVGELFF.

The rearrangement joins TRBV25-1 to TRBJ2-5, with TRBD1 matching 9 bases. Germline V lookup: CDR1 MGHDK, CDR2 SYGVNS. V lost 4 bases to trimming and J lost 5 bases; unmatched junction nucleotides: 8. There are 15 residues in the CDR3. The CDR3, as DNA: TGTGCCAGCAGTGCGGCGGACAGGGGTTTGGAGACCCAGTACTTC. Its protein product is CASSAADRGLETQYF.

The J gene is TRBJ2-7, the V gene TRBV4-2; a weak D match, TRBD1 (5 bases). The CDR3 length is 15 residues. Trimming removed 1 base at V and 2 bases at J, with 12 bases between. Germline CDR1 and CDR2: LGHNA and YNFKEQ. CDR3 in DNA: TGTGCCAGCAGCCAAGGGGCAGGGTTTACCTACGAGCAGTACTTC. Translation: CASSQGAGFTYEQYF.

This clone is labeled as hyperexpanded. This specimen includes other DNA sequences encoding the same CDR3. Here the CDR3 reads CASSQDRRRGYTF. CDR3 nucleotides: TGTGCCAGCAGCCAAGATAGGAGGCGAGGCTACACCTTC. The V gene is TRBV14, the J gene TRBJ1-2; no definite D call. CDR1 and CDR2 from the germline V gene are SGHDN and FVKESK. With 0 bases removed from V and 8 bases from J, the gap between germline ends came to 10 bases. CDR3 length equals 13 residues.

The CDR3 protein is CASSVDGSGANVLTF. In DNA form, the CDR3 reads TGTGCCAGCAGCGTAGACGGCTCTGGGGCCAACGTCCTGACTTTC. The chain couples TRBV9 to TRBJ2-6, with no clear D. The V and J ends lost 0 bases and 0 bases respectively, with 4 bases between them. Germline loops: CDR1 SGDLS, CDR2 YYNGEE. The CDR3 runs to 15 residues.

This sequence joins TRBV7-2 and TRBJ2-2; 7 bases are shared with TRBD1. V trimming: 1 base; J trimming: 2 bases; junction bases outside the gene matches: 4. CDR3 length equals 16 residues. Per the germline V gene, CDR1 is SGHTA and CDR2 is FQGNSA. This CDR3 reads CASSLDRGYNTGELFF. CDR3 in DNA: TGTGCCAGCAGCTTAGACAGGGGCTATAACACCGGGGAGCTGTTTTTT.

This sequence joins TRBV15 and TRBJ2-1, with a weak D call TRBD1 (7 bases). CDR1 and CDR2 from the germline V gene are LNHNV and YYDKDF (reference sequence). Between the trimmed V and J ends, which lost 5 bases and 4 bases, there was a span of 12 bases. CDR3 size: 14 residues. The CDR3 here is CATSQAGGYNEQFF. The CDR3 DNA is TGTGCCACCAGCCAGGCAGGGGGGTACAATGAGCAGTTCTTC. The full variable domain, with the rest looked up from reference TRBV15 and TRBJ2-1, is DAMVIQNPRYQVTQFGKPVTLSCSQTLNHNVMYWYQQKSSQAPKLLFHYYDKDFNNEADTPDNFQSRRPNTSFCFLDIRSPGLGDTAMYLCATSQAGGYNEQFFGPGTRLTVL.

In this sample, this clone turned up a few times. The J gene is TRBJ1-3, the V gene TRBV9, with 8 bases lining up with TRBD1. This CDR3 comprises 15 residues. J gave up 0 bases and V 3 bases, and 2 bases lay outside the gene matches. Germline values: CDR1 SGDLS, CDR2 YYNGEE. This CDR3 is CASSGTGGSGNTIYF. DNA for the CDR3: TGTGCCAGCAGCGGTACAGGGGGCTCTGGAAACACCATATATTTT.

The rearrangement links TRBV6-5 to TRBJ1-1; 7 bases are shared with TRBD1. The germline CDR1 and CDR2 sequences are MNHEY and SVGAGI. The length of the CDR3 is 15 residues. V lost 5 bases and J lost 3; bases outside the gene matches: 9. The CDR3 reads CASSPCRGIHTEAFF. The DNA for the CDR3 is TGTGCCAGCAGTCCCTGCAGGGGGATCCACACTGAAGCTTTCTTT.

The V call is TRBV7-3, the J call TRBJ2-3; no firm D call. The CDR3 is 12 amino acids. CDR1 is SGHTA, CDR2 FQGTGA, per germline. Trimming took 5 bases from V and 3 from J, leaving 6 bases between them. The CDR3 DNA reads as TGTGCCAGCAGCCCGAGTACAGATACGCAGTATTTT. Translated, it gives CASSPSTDTQYF. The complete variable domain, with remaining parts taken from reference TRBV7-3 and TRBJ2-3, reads GAGVSQTPSNKVTEKGKYVELRCDPISGHTALYWYRQSLGQGPEFLIYFQGTGAADDSGLPNDRFFAVRPEGSVSTLKIQRTERGDSAVYLCASSPSTDTQYFGPGTRLTVL.

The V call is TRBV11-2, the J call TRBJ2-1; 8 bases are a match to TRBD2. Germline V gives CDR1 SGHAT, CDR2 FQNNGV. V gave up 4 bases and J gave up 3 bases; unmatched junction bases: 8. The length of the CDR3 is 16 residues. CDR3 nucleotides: TGTGCCAGCAGCTCCGGGGGCGGGGGGCACTACAATGAGCAGTTCTTC. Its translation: CASSSGGGGHYNEQFF.

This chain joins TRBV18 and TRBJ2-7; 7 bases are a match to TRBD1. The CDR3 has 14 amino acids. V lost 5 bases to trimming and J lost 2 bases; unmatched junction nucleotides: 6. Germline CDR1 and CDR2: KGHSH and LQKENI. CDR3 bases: TGTGCCAGCTCAGTCCAGACAGGGCCCTACGAGCAGTACTTC. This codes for CASSVQTGPYEQYF.

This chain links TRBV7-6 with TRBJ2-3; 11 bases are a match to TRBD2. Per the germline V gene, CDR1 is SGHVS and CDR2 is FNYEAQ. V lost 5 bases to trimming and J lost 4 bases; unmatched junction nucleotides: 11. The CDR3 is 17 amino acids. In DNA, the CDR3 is TGTGCCAGCAGCACCACCCTTAGCGGGGGGGCGGCAGATACGCAGTATTTT. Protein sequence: CASSTTLSGGAADTQYF.

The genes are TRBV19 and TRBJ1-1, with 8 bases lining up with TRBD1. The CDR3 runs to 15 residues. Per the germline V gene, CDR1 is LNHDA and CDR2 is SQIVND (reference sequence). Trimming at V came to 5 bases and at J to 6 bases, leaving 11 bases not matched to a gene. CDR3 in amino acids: CASSEHRGVLSEAFF. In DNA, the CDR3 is TGTGCCAGTAGTGAGCACAGGGGGGTACTTTCTGAAGCTTTCTTT.

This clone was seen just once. This chain's CDR3 is CASSKLAGGRETQYF. The CDR3 nucleotides are TGTGCCAGCAGCAAACTAGCGGGGGGGCGAGAGACCCAGTACTTC. The chain carries TRBV11-3 and TRBJ2-5; the match to TRBD2 covers 13 bases. V shed 5 bases and J 4 bases; nucleotides not matched to a gene: 4. Germline V CDR1 and CDR2: SGHNT, YENEEA. This CDR3 is 15 amino acids long.

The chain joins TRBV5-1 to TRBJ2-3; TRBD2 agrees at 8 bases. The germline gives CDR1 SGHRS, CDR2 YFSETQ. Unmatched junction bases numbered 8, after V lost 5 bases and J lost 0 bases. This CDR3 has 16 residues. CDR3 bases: TGCGCCAGCAGTCCCCCTAGCGGGTTGAGCACAGATACGCAGTATTTT. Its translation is CASSPPSGLSTDTQYF.

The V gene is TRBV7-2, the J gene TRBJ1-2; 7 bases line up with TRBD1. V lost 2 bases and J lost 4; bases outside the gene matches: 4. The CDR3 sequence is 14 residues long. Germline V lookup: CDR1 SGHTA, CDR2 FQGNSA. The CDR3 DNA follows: TGTGCCAGCAGCTTACAGGGGGTCAGCTATGGCTACACCTTC. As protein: CASSLQGVSYGYTF.

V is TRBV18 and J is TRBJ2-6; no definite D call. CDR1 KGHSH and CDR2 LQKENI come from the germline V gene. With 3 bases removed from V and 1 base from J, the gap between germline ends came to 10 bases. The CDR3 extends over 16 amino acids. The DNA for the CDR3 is TGTGCCAGCTCACCGGGCCCGATTTCTGGGGCCAACGTCCTGACTTTC. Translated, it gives CASSPGPISGANVLTF.